This T cell receptor beta chain was retrieved from a study of OX40 agonist ivuxolimab in advanced cancers. Assay used: immunoSEQ multiplex PCR; TCRdb lists only in-frame clones, some missing. Of roughly 66,000 clones detected, roughly four fifths appear once; the ten largest clones hold under 2.5%. Specimen: CD4+ or CD8+ T cells sorted from blood, collected in a trial of the OX40 agonist ivuxolimab. The sequence derives from an adult with an advanced solid tumor such as melanoma, head and neck, liver or kidney cancer.

The CDR3 sequence is CASSEFSARTDTQYF. CDR3 DNA: TGTGCCAGCAGTGAGTTTAGCGCCCGCACAGATACGCAGTATTTT. The rearrangement joins TRBV6-1 to TRBJ2-3; D possibly corresponds to TRBD2 (5 bases). Trimming removed 3 bases from V and 1 base from J, with 11 bases in between. The V gene's germline CDR1 is MNHNS and CDR2 SASEGT. This CDR3 comprises 15 residues.